These T cell receptor beta chains were read from a single sample in a study of early T cells in non-severe SARS-CoV-2 infection. TCRdb fed the 5' RACE reads into MiXCR, producing one record per CDR3 protein. The table lists some 42,000 distinct CDR3 sequences, around 6.3% of them singletons. This specimen consisted of whole blood, obtained at baseline. Receptors originate from an adult who was a healthcare worker with PCR-confirmed SARS-CoV-2 infection or an uninfected control (not recorded which). Each CDR3 is given with its conserved first and last residue. Fields, in order: D gene, V gene, clone size, J gene, CDR3 DNA, CDR3 protein. D genes are given only for firm matches. Size is stated for part of the rows, as once, few or many counts, or as a class when the clone is expanded.

>.|TRBV6-6|many|TRBJ1-3
TGTGCCAGCAGTTACTCGATCGCCCGGGTCTCTGGAAACACCATATATTTT
CASSYSIARVSGNTIYF
>.|TRBV27|many|TRBJ1-2
TGTGCCAGCTCTTTCCAGCCTAACTATGGCTACACCTTC
CASSFQPNYGYTF
>.|TRBV12-3/TRBV12-4|few|TRBJ2-1
TGTGCCAGCAACGGGGTCGTAAGTGTAAATGAGCAGTTCTTC
CASNGVVSVNEQFF
>TRBD2|TRBV7-2|many|TRBJ2-2
TGTGCCAGCAGCTTAGCAGCGGGGCGGGTCACCGGGGAGCTGTTTTTT
CASSLAAGRVTGELFF
>TRBD2|TRBV7-8|many|TRBJ2-2
TGTGCCAGCAGCCCTCGGACTAGCGGGGGAGCGAACACCGGGGAGCTGTTTTTT
CASSPRTSGGANTGELFF
>.|TRBV6-1|few|TRBJ2-4
TGTGCCAGCAGTTTACAGGTTACCAAAAACATTCAGTACTTC
CASSLQVTKNIQYF
>.|TRBV6-1|few|TRBJ2-3
TGTGCCAGCAGTGTGCTGATCACAGATACGCAGTATTTT
CASSVLITDTQYF
>.|TRBV28|.|TRBJ1-5
TGTGCCAGCAGTTTGGTGGGATGGGGCAATCAGCCCCAGCATTTT
CASSLVGWGNQPQHF
>TRBD2|TRBV3-1|many|TRBJ2-5
TGTGCCAGCAGCCAGGGGGTAGCGGGGCGGCAAGAGACCCAGTACTTC
CASSQGVAGRQETQYF
>.|TRBV5-6|many|TRBJ2-3
TGTGCCAGCAGTTACGGACAGCACACAGATACGCAGTATTTT
CASSYGQHTDTQYF
>TRBD2|TRBV4-2|many|TRBJ2-7
TGTGCCAGCAGCGCCGGAGGTAGCGGGGGGGAGCAGTACTTC
CASSAGGSGGEQYF
>TRBD1|TRBV27|.|TRBJ1-1
TGTGCCAGCAGACAGGGGGCAGGGACTGAAGCTTTCTTT
CASRQGAGTEAFF
>TRBD1|TRBV5-4|few|TRBJ1-1
TGTGCCAGCAGCTGGGACAGGGGCACTGAAGCTTTCTTT
CASSWDRGTEAFF
>.|TRBV20-1|.|TRBJ1-5
TGCAGTGCGGAGGGGCTCGGGAATCAGCCCCAGCATTTT
CSAEGLGNQPQHF
>TRBD1|TRBV5-6|.|TRBJ2-1
TGTGCCAGCAGCTTGGAACAGGGGGCCAACAATGAGCAGTTCTTC
CASSLEQGANNEQFF
>.|TRBV5-1|few|TRBJ2-2
TGCGCCAGCAGCGCGGGACAGAACACCGGGGAGCTGTTTTTT
CASSAGQNTGELFF
>TRBD2|TRBV28|many|TRBJ2-7
TGTGCCAGCAGTTCTCCTTTTAGCGGGGTAGTCTACGAGCAGTACTTC
CASSSPFSGVVYEQYF
>TRBD1|TRBV5-1|.|TRBJ1-6
TGCGCCAGCAGCGAGGGACAGGGTGCGGGGAATTCACCCCTCCACTTT
CASSEGQGAGNSPLHF
>.|TRBV7-8|many|TRBJ1-1
TGTGCCAGCAGCCGATTCAGGGAATTGAACACTGAAGCTTTCTTT
CASSRFRELNTEAFF
>TRBD2|TRBV7-6|many|TRBJ2-7
TGTGCCAGCAGCTTAGGGGAGGGGCCCTACGAGCAGTACTTC
CASSLGEGPYEQYF
>.|TRBV10-1|many|TRBJ1-3
TGCGCCAGCAGTGAAGGATATGGAAACACCATATATTTT
CASSEGYGNTIYF
>.|TRBV18|many|TRBJ1-4
TGTGCCAGCTCCGGGAGTCCCCCGAGTGAAAAACTGTTTTTT
CASSGSPPSEKLFF
>TRBD1|TRBV6-1|many|TRBJ2-3
TGTGCCAGCAGTCCAAGAGGACAGGTCTACACAGATACGCAGTATTTT
CASSPRGQVYTDTQYF
>TRBD1|TRBV5-4|many|TRBJ1-2
TGTGCCAGCAGCTTGGCCCGACAGGGTTCGGTCCATGGCTACACCTTC
CASSLARQGSVHGYTF
>.|TRBV4-1|.|TRBJ2-5
TGCGCCAGCAGCCAAGGGATAACTGGAGGGCAGGAGACCCAGTACTTC
CASSQGITGGQETQYF
>.|TRBV9|many|TRBJ2-5
TGTGCCAGCAGCCCTACCCCGGAAGAGACCCAGTACTTC
CASSPTPEETQYF